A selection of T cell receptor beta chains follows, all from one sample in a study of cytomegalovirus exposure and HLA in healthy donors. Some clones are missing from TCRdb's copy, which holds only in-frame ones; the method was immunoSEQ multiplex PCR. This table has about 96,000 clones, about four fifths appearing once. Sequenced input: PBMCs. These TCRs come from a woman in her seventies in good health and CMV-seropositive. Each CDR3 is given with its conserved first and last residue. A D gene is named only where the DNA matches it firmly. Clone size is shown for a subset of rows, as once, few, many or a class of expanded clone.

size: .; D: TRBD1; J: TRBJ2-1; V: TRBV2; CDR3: CASSLDRGRNEQFF; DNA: TGTGCCAGCAGTCTTGACAGGGGGCGGAATGAGCAGTTCTTC
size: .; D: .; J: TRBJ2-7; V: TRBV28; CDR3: CASRPTGREQYF; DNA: TGTGCCAGCAGACCAACAGGTCGCGAGCAGTACTTC
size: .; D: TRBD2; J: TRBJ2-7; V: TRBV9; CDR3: CASSPRVAAGVGEQYF; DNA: TGTGCCAGCAGCCCCCGAGTAGCGGCGGGAGTGGGCGAGCAGTACTTC
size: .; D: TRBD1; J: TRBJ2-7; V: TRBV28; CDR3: CASSTRDRESSYEQYF; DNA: TGTGCCAGCAGCACCAGGGACAGGGAAAGCTCCTACGAGCAGTACTTC
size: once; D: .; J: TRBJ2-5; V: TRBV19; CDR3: CASMGPAETQYF; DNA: TGTGCCAGTATGGGTCCAGCGGAGACCCAGTACTTC
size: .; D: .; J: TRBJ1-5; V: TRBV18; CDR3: CASSPQVDSNQPQHF; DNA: TGTGCCAGCTCACCCCAGGTGGATAGCAATCAGCCCCAGCATTTT
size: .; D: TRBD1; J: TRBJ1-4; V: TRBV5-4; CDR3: CASSLRQGLYNEKLFF; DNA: TGTGCCAGCAGCTTAAGACAGGGCTTGTACAATGAAAAACTGTTTTTT
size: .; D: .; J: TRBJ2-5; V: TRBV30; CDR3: CAWSVDTGGTQYF; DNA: TGTGCCTGGAGTGTTGACACCGGGGGGACCCAGTACTTC
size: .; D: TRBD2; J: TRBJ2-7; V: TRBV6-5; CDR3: CASSPTSGAYEQYF; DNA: TGTGCCAGCAGTCCCACTAGCGGGGCCTACGAGCAGTACTTC
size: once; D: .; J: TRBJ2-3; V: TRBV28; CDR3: CASSRGGGTDTQYF; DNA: TGTGCCAGCAGTCGAGGGGGGGGCACAGATACGCAGTATTTT
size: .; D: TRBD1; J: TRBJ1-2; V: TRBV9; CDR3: CASSVERGQDYGYTF; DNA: TGTGCCAGCAGCGTAGAAAGGGGGCAAGACTATGGCTACACCTTC
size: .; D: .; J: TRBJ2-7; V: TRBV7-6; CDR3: CASSSTGTSYEQYF; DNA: TGTGCCAGCAGTTCGACCGGGACAAGCTACGAGCAGTACTTC
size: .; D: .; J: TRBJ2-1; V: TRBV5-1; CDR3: CASSLNGRSYNEQFF; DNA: TGCGCCAGCAGCTTGAACGGGAGATCCTACAATGAGCAGTTCTTC
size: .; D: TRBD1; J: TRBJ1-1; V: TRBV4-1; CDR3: CASSQGQGEVNTEAFF; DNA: TGCGCCAGCAGCCAAGGACAGGGTGAAGTGAACACTGAAGCTTTCTTT
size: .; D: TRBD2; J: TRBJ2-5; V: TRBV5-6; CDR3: CASSLIAGGPETQYF; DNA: TGTGCCAGCAGCTTGATAGCGGGAGGCCCAGAGACCCAGTACTTC
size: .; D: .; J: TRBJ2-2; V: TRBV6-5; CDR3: CASSYLRSTGELFF; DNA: TGTGCCAGCAGTTACCTCCGCAGCACCGGGGAGCTGTTTTTT
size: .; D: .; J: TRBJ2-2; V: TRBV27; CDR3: CASRGTFTGELFF; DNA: TGTGCCAGCAGGGGGACTTTTACCGGGGAGCTGTTTTTT
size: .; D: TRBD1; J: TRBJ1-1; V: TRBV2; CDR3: CASKDRDNTEAFF; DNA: TGTGCCAGCAAGGACAGGGATAACACTGAAGCTTTCTTT
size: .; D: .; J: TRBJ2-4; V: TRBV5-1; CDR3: CASSLVGGLAKNIQYF; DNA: TGCGCCAGCAGCTTGGTTGGGGGACTAGCCAAAAACATTCAGTACTTC
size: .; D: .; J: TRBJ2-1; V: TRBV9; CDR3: CASRATTASSYNEQFF; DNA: TGTGCCAGCAGGGCCACAACAGCCAGCTCCTACAATGAGCAGTTCTTC
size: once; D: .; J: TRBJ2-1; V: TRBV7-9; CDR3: CASSLPLAVSYNEQFF; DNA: TGTGCCAGCAGCTTGCCGCTAGCAGTTTCCTACAATGAGCAGTTCTTC
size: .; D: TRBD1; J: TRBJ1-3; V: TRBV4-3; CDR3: CASSLGTGGENTIYF; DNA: TGCGCCAGCAGTCTGGGGACAGGGGGCGAAAACACCATATATTTT
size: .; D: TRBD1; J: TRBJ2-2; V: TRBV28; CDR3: CASSLEGQANPGELFF; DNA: TGTGCCAGCAGCTTAGAGGGACAGGCTAACCCCGGGGAGCTGTTTTTT
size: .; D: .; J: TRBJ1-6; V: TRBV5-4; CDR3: CASSLTGRGLLSPLHF; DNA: TGTGCCAGCAGCTTGACGGGACGGGGGTTGCTTTCACCCCTCCACTTT
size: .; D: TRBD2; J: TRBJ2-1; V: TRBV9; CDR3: CASSPTWTSGGYNEQFF; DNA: TGTGCCAGCAGCCCTACCTGGACTAGCGGGGGCTACAATGAGCAGTTCTTC
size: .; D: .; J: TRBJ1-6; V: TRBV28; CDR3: CASVGGSSYNSPLHF; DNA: TGTGCCAGCGTGGGGGGGAGCTCCTATAATTCACCCCTCCACTTT
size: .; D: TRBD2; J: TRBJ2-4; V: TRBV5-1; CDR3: CASSLALAGGPVKNIQYF; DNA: TGCGCCAGCAGCTTGGCCCTAGCGGGAGGGCCGGTCAAAAACATTCAGTACTTC
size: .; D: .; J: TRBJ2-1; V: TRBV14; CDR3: CASSQNRANEQFF; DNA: TGTGCCAGCAGCCAAAACAGGGCGAATGAGCAGTTCTTC
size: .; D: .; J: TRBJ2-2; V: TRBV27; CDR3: CASSLWGVGTGELFF; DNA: TGTGCCAGCAGTTTATGGGGGGTTGGCACCGGGGAGCTGTTTTTT
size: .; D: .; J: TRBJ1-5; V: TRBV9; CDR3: CASSVWADGNQPQHF; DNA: TGTGCCAGCAGCGTCTGGGCAGATGGAAATCAGCCCCAGCATTTT
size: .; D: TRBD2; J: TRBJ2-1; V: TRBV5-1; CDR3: CASSSYLTSGREGEQFF; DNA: TGCGCCAGCAGCTCCTACTTGACTAGCGGGAGGGAAGGGGAGCAGTTCTTC
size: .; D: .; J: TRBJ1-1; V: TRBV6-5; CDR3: CASRQGIGDTEAFF; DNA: TGTGCCAGCAGACAGGGAATCGGCGACACTGAAGCTTTCTTT
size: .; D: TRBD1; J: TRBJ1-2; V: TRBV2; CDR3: CASSEEGASYGYTF; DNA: TGTGCCAGCAGTGAAGAGGGGGCAAGCTATGGCTACACCTTC
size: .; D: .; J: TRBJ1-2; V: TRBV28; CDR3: CASSPGQSYGYTF; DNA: TGTGCCAGCAGTCCCGGACAGTCCTATGGCTACACCTTC
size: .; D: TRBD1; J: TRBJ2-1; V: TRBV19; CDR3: CASSNQGVDEQFF; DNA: TGTGCCAGTTCCAACCAGGGGGTGGATGAGCAGTTCTTC
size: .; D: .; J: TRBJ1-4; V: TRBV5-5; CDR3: CASSPVGEKLFF; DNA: TGTGCCAGCAGCCCAGTGGGCGAAAAACTGTTTTTT
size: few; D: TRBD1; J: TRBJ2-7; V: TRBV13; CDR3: CASSGSGTGTRYEQYF; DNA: TGTGCCAGCAGCGGATCCGGGACAGGGACCCGCTACGAGCAGTACTTC
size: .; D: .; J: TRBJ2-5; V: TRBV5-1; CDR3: CASSLGPQETQYF; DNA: TGCGCCAGCAGCTTGGGTCCGCAAGAGACCCAGTACTTC
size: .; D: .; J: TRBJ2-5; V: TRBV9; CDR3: CASSVGPGNGQETQYF; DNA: TGTGCCAGCAGCGTGGGCCCGGGGAACGGTCAGGAGACCCAGTACTTC
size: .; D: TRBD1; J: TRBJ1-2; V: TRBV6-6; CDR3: CASSSKDRAGDYGYTF; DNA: TGTGCCAGCAGTTCGAAAGACAGGGCAGGGGACTATGGCTACACCTTC
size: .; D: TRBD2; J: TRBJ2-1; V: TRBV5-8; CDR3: CASSATSGSAGYEQFF; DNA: TGTGCCAGCAGCGCGACTAGCGGGAGTGCTGGCTATGAGCAGTTCTTC
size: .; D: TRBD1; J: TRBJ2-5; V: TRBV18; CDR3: CASSPVDRGETQYF; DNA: TGTGCCAGCTCACCAGTCGACAGGGGGGAGACCCAGTACTTC